This T cell receptor (beta chain) was captured in a study of blood T cell repertoires in COVID-19. About the study: The study drew acute and convalescent COVID-19 samples from the United States, Italy and Spain. From T cells, B-cell-depleted T cells, or PBMCs came the material, which was cDNA or gDNA.

This CDR3 is 16 amino acids long. Germline V gene data show CDR1 as MNHEY and CDR2 as SVGAGI. V lost 4 bases and J lost 5; bases outside the gene matches: 7. Per the original methods: Amplification of reference gene primers was used by the study to estimate nucleated cell counts. Only in-frame clones appear in the TCRdb table, and some are missing; sequencing was by immunoSEQ multiplex PCR. For V, J and clone size, that table is used; D and trimming come from the DNA. The sample yields approximately 94,000 clones, around 88% seen once. The genes are TRBV6-5 and TRBJ2-7; 14 positions agree with TRBD2. This sequence originates from a human donor in a cohort sampled during active COVID-19. Source material: peripheral blood. This CDR3 is CASSFNGLAGGHEQYF. The CDR3 nucleotides are TGTGCCAGCAGTTTTAACGGACTAGCGGGAGGCCACGAGCAGTACTTC.